Described below is a single T cell receptor (beta chain) sequence and its context. Its antigen is still unknown. This record comes from a study of shared clonotypes between healthy human individuals. Overall study results and limits: Clonotype sharing among donors was thought likely to change with sequencing depth. Tissue TCR repertoires likely differ from these blood-only repertoires.

Clones were sequenced by immunoSEQ multiplex PCR, and TCRdb holds only the in-frame ones, with some missing. This table has 1.4 million or so clones, less than 99% appearing once. The authors divided CD4+ cells into CD45RA+ naive and CD45RA-negative memory subsets. The CDR3 has 16 residues. V shed 3 bases and J 10 bases; nucleotides not matched to a gene: 15. Germline V gene data show CDR1 as SNHLY and CDR2 as FYNNEI. Sequencing was performed on naive CD4+ T cells sorted from blood. Subset noted: CD45RA+ positively selected. This clonotype was obtained from a man younger than 40 in good health. This rearrangement joins TRBV2 to TRBJ2-1, with 7 bases lining up with TRBD2. CDR3 sequence (DNA): TGTGCCAGCAGTGACCCACGCCAGCGGGAAGGCTTGGAGCAGTTCTTC. Protein sequence: CASSDPRQREGLEQFF.